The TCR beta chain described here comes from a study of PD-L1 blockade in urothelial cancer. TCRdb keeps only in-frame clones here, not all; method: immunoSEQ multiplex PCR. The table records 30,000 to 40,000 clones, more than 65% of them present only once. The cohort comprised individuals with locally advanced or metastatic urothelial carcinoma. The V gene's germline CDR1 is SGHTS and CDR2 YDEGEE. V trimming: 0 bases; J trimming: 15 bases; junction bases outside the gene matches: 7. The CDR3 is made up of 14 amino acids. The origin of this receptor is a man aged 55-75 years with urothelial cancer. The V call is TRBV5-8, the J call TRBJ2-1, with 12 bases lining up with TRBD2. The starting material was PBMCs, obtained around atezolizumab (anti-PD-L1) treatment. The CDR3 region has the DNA TGTGCCAGCAGCTTGGGCAAGACTAGCGGGAGACTGTTCTTC. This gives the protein CASSLGKTSGRLFF.